Listed below are T cell receptor beta chains from one sample, sequenced in a study of shared clonotypes between healthy human individuals. Data came from immunoSEQ multiplex PCR; TCRdb stores just in-frame clones and leaves some out. The top ten hold approximately 1.2% of the sample, which has 2 million or so clones, 85% to 95% seen once. The source material was naive CD8+ T cells sorted from blood. The receptors were gathered from a man between 18 and 29 years old in good health. CDR3s include the opening cysteine and the closing phenylalanine or tryptophan. D genes are given only for firm matches. Clone sizes are given selectively: once, few, many, or a class where the clone is expanded.

j_call	clone_size	v_call	d_call	cdr3_nt	cdr3_aa
TRBJ2-7	.	TRBV6-6	.	TGTGCCAGCAGTTACAGTGTTGACAGGAGCTCCTACGAGCAGTACTTC	CASSYSVDRSSYEQYF
TRBJ1-2	.	TRBV9	.	TGTGCCAGCAGCGTTACTTTGGGGGCTGCCTATGGCTACACCTTC	CASSVTLGAAYGYTF
TRBJ2-5	.	TRBV19	.	TGTGCCAGTAGTTCGGGCATCCAAGAGACCCAGTACTTC	CASSSGIQETQYF
TRBJ1-2	once	TRBV7-6	TRBD1	TGTGCCAGCAGCGCGACAGGGTATGGCTACACCTTC	CASSATGYGYTF
TRBJ2-5	.	TRBV12-5	.	TGTGCTAGTGGTCCTTCGGTCGGCCTGCAAGAGACCCAGTACTTC	CASGPSVGLQETQYF
TRBJ1-2	.	TRBV14	.	TGTGCCAGCAGCCAATCCTTTGGGCGGGATTACTATGGCTACACCTTC	CASSQSFGRDYYGYTF
TRBJ1-2	.	TRBV11-2	.	TGTGCCAGCAGCCAAGGCCTGGGCGTCTTCTTC	CASSQGLGVFF
TRBJ2-3	.	TRBV7-9	.	TGTGCCAGCAGCACCATACCGTACAGGTATGAGGACACAGATACGCAGTATTTT	CASSTIPYRYEDTDTQYF
TRBJ2-5	few	TRBV27	.	TGTGCCAGCAGTTTATCCGATGAAGGATTACTAGAGACCCAGTACTTC	CASSLSDEGLLETQYF
TRBJ1-5	once	TRBV28	.	TGTGCCAGCAGTTTAGGACAGAGTCAGCCCCAGCATTTT	CASSLGQSQPQHF
TRBJ2-7	.	TRBV11-2	TRBD1	TGTGCCAGCAGCTTGGGACAGGGTTTCTACGAGCAGTACTTC	CASSLGQGFYEQYF
TRBJ2-7	.	TRBV7-9	.	TGTGCCAGCAGCCTGGGACCATGGGACGAGCAGTACTTC	CASSLGPWDEQYF
TRBJ1-5	.	TRBV4-1	TRBD1	TGCGCCAGCAGCCAAGGACAGGGGACAAATCAGCCCCAGCATTTT	CASSQGQGTNQPQHF
TRBJ2-1	.	TRBV7-9	TRBD2	TGTGCCAGCAGCCCTAGAGAGGGGACTAGCGGTTACAATGAGCAGTTCTTC	CASSPREGTSGYNEQFF
TRBJ2-5	.	TRBV6-6	.	TGTGCCAGCAGTTACTTATCGATGGCTAGCCCCGAGACCCAGTACTTC	CASSYLSMASPETQYF
TRBJ2-2	.	TRBV5-4	.	TGTGCCAGCAGCCTGGAAGGGGGAGGCACCGGGGAGCTGTTTTTT	CASSLEGGGTGELFF
TRBJ1-4	.	TRBV19	TRBD1	TGTGCCAGTATCCGACAGGGGGGGTATGAAAAACTGTTTTTT	CASIRQGGYEKLFF
TRBJ2-5	.	TRBV7-2	TRBD2	TGTGCCAGCAGCTTAGGGTGGGGCGGGAGTGTTCAAGAGACCCAGTACTTC	CASSLGWGGSVQETQYF
TRBJ2-7	.	TRBV13	.	TGTGCCAGCAGCTTACAGGGGGGGGGCGCAGCCGAGCAGTACTTC	CASSLQGGGAAEQYF
TRBJ1-5	.	TRBV15	.	TGTGCCACCAGCAGAGGCCAAACCGTTAATCAGCCCCAGCATTTT	CATSRGQTVNQPQHF
TRBJ2-6	.	TRBV30	.	TGTGCCTGGACCCTCGGCTCTGGGGCCAACGTCCTGACTTTC	CAWTLGSGANVLTF
TRBJ2-1	.	TRBV25-1	.	TGTGCCAGCAGCCCCTGGGGGAGCTCCTACAATGAGCAGTTCTTC	CASSPWGSSYNEQFF
TRBJ1-4	.	TRBV27	.	TGTGCCAGCAGTCCCTGGACGGAGCTTCGTGAAAAACTGTTTTTT	CASSPWTELREKLFF
TRBJ2-7	.	TRBV4-1	TRBD2	TGCGCCAGCAGCCAAGGGGGACTAGGCTCCTACGAGCAGTACTTC	CASSQGGLGSYEQYF
TRBJ2-7	.	TRBV30	TRBD1	TGTGCCTGGAGTGTGCCTAGGACAGGGGTCTACGAGCAGTACTTC	CAWSVPRTGVYEQYF
TRBJ2-7	.	TRBV9	.	TGTGCCAGCAGCGTAGGCCCAGGGTCCTACGAGCAGTACTTC	CASSVGPGSYEQYF
TRBJ1-2	few	TRBV4-1	.	TGCGCCAGCAGCCAAGCGGGGGGCGCAGGCTATGGCTACACCTTC	CASSQAGGAGYGYTF
TRBJ1-5	.	TRBV27	TRBD1	TGTGCCAGCAGTGCCGGGACAGGGTTATTTAATCAGCCCCAGCATTTT	CASSAGTGLFNQPQHF
TRBJ2-5	.	TRBV28	TRBD1	TGTGCCAGCAGTTTGGGACAGTTTCAAGAGACCCAGTACTTC	CASSLGQFQETQYF
TRBJ2-2	.	TRBV30	.	TGTGCCGGGGACGGAAACACCGGGGAGCTGTTTTTT	CAGDGNTGELFF
TRBJ2-1	.	TRBV6-5	.	TGTGCCAGCAGTTACTCTTCTAGCCTCAATGAGCAGTTCTTC	CASSYSSSLNEQFF
TRBJ1-1	.	TRBV27	.	TGTGCCAGCAGCTTAACAGGGCCCATGAACACTGAAGCTTTCTTT	CASSLTGPMNTEAFF
TRBJ2-7	few	TRBV10-1	.	TGCGCCAGCAGTGAGTCAGGGGTCCCGCTCGAGCAGTACTTC	CASSESGVPLEQYF
TRBJ2-3	.	TRBV10-3	.	TGTGCCATCAGTGAGTCTTTCCAGGGGGATACGCAGTATTTT	CAISESFQGDTQYF
TRBJ1-5	.	TRBV28	.	TGTGCCAGCAGTCCCAGGCGGGGCCTGGGGAATCAGCCCCAGCATTTT	CASSPRRGLGNQPQHF
TRBJ1-1	.	TRBV19	.	TGTGCCAGTAGTATAGATCGCGAGGGCCTGAACACTGAAGCTTTCTTT	CASSIDREGLNTEAFF
TRBJ2-3	.	TRBV19	TRBD1	TGTGCCAGTAGTATTACGGGACAGGGGGCGAAGATCGCAGATACGCAGTATTTT	CASSITGQGAKIADTQYF
TRBJ2-2	.	TRBV30	TRBD2	TGTGCCTGGACGGGACTAGCGGGAGATTCGACCGGGGAGCTGTTTTTT	CAWTGLAGDSTGELFF
TRBJ1-2	.	TRBV9	.	TGTGCCAGCAGCGTAAGCCCCGGCCCACAGGGAACGAACTATGGCTACACCTTC	CASSVSPGPQGTNYGYTF
TRBJ2-1	.	TRBV6-6	TRBD2	TGTGCCAGCTGTGCGGGAGTGATTGGTGAGCAGTTCTTC	CASCAGVIGEQFF
TRBJ2-2	.	TRBV13	.	TGTGCCAGCAGCTTAATCTCTCAGGGGCGGACCGGGGAGCTGTTTTTT	CASSLISQGRTGELFF
TRBJ2-7	.	TRBV9	TRBD2	TGTGCCAGCAGCGTATTTGGGACTAGCAGCGAGCAGTACTTC	CASSVFGTSSEQYF